Below, 31 T cell receptor beta chains from the same sample are listed, as sequenced in a study of T-cell reconstitution after alpha-beta-depleted transplantation in children. It was with unique molecular identifiers that the TCRbeta library was prepared. MiXCR, applied by TCRdb to the PCR reads, yields one record per CDR3 protein. The table includes approximately 500,000 distinct CDR3 sequences, about 10% detected once. Material: PBMCs, obtained before TCRalphabeta/CD19-depleted stem cell transplant. The receptors originated from a child under 10 years old with inherited bone marrow failure, due to receive a stem cell transplant.

The chain recombines TRBV7-9 with TRBJ2-1, with D tentatively TRBD1 or TRBD2 (7 bases each). Per the germline V gene, CDR1 is SEHNR and CDR2 is FQNEAQ (reference sequence). CDR3 length equals 14 residues. Trimming stripped 5 bases from V and 5 bases from J, with 13 bases between. The CDR3 spells CASSQQGGHNEQFF. CDR3 DNA: TGTGCCAGCAGCCAGCAGGGGGGGCACAATGAGCAGTTCTTC.

This clonotype was seen many times. As DNA, the CDR3 is TGCGCCAGCAGCCAAAGGGTGGGACCCCCCTACGAGCAGTACTTC. Translated: CASSQRVGPPYEQYF. This chain links TRBV4-3 with TRBJ2-7; either TRBD1 or TRBD2 may fit D (5 bases each). Germline V gives CDR1 LGHNA, CDR2 YSLEER. The V end lost 2 bases, the J end lost 2 bases, and 13 bases lay between the germline ends. This CDR3 contains 15 residues.

This clonotype was recorded many times. The chain recombines TRBV4-3 with TRBJ2-5; D possibly matches TRBD1 or TRBD2 (5 bases each). V lost 6 bases to trimming and J lost 1 base, with 9 bases between them. Germline V gene lookup returns CDR1 LGHNA and CDR2 YSLEER. CDR3 length equals 13 residues. CDR3 DNA sequence: TGCGCCAGCAGTGAGGGGCGCCAAGAGACCCAGTACTTC. Its protein product is CASSEGRQETQYF.

This clonotype has at least ten counts. The chain uses TRBV4-1 and TRBJ1-1; TRBD1 matches at 9 bases. The CDR3 has 16 residues. J was trimmed by 6 bases and V by 1 base; bases with no gene match: 9. Germline V gives CDR1 MGHRA, CDR2 YSYEKL. CDR3 in DNA: TGCGCCAGCAGCCAAGGAGGCCCGGGACAGGGAGCTGAAGCTTTCTTT. Amino acid sequence: CASSQGGPGQGAEAFF.

The sample holds many counts of this clonotype. The chain couples TRBV24-1 to TRBJ1-5; tentative D call: TRBD1 (5 bases). From germline, CDR1 is KGHDR and CDR2 SFDVKD. CDR3 length equals 16 residues. With 1 base removed from V and 1 base from J, the gap between germline ends came to 10 bases. The CDR3 coding sequence is TGTGCCACCAGTGATTTAGGACAAGGAAGCAATCAGCCCCAGCATTTT. The encoded protein is CATSDLGQGSNQPQHF.

In this sample, this clonotype turned up many times. The CDR3 DNA sequence: TGCAGTGCTAGCCGGACAGGGGAGGGCCCGGGTTCACCCCTCCACTTT. Protein product: CSASRTGEGPGSPLHF. This rearrangement joins TRBV20-1 to TRBJ1-6; 9 positions match TRBD1. The CDR3 length is 16 residues. Looked up from germline, CDR1 is DFQATT and CDR2 is SNEGSKA (reference sequence). V gave up 3 bases and J gave up 9 bases; unmatched junction bases: 12.

The chain has TRBV28 and TRBJ1-1; D is ambiguous. Germline lookup yields CDR1 MDHEN and CDR2 SYDVKM. Trimming pared 2 bases from V and 7 bases from J, leaving 11 bases between. This CDR3 contains 13 residues. Here the CDR3 DNA reads TGTGCCAGCAGTTTACGAAGGCCTCATGAAGCTTTCTTT. The encoded protein is CASSLRRPHEAFF.

This clonotype came up many times. The genes are TRBV7-8 and TRBJ2-3; 7 bases match TRBD2. CDR3 length: 15 amino acids. CDR1 is SGHVS, CDR2 FQNEAQ, per germline. V gave up 5 bases and J gave up 4 bases; unmatched junction bases: 9. CDR3 bases: TGTGCCAGCAGCCCCGGGCCGGGAGGCGCAGATACGCAGTATTTT. Residues: CASSPGPGGADTQYF.

The rearrangement links TRBV12-3 or TRBV12-4 to TRBJ2-3; 10 positions agree with TRBD2. This CDR3 is built from 19 residues. Losses at the gene ends were 6 bases for V and 0 bases for J; bases not matched to a gene: 15. CDR3 amino acids: CASSKLAGPRVASTDTQYF. CDR3 DNA: TGTGCCAGCAGCAAACTAGCGGGACCCAGGGTGGCCAGCACAGATACGCAGTATTTT.

Concerning this clonotype itself: A much larger clone sits a single nucleotide away, making a read error possible. J is TRBJ2-4 and V is TRBV27, with 9 nucleotides matching TRBD2. Germline CDR1 and CDR2: MNHEY and SMNVEV (reference sequence). The CDR3 is 17 amino acids. Trimming cost V 5 bases and J 9 bases; bases outside gene matches: 17. CDR3 sequence (DNA): TGTGCCAGCAGTCCGTGGTCTAGCGGGACCTCCGGATTCATTCAGTACTTC. Protein product: CASSPWSSGTSGFIQYF.

As to this clonotype: A much larger clone differs from this one at a single base, so this may be a read error. The rearrangement links TRBV10-2 to TRBJ2-1, with 8 nucleotides matching TRBD1. CDR1 WSHSY and CDR2 SAAADI come from the germline V gene. The CDR3 length is 14 residues. Trimming cost V 6 bases and J 8 bases; bases outside gene matches: 9. The CDR3 is CASRDRALYHEQFF. The DNA for the CDR3 is TGCGCCAGCAGGGACAGGGCCTTATACCATGAGCAGTTCTTC.

This chain connects TRBV5-3 to TRBJ2-7; TRBD1 matches 9 bases. TRBV5-3 is noted as an ORF with a role that remains uncertain. This CDR3 spans 16 amino acids. J gave up 0 bases and V 8 bases, and 12 bases lay outside the gene matches. CDR3 protein: CASGLHRDRASYEQYF. The CDR3 DNA reads TGTGCCAGTGGTCTCCACCGGGACAGGGCCTCCTACGAGCAGTACTTC.

The chain joins TRBV30 to TRBJ1-3; D ambiguous. CDR1 GTSNPN and CDR2 SVGIG come from the germline V gene (reference sequence). The CDR3 loop spans 13 amino acids. Trimming pared 2 bases from V and 4 bases from J, leaving 9 bases between. CDR3 in amino acids: CAWSLAVGNTIYF. The CDR3 coding sequence is TGTGCCTGGAGTCTCGCCGTAGGAAACACCATATATTTT.

This clonotype was found many times. The chain has TRBV13 and TRBJ2-3, with a weak D call TRBD2 (5 bases). The ends were cut back, 1 base at V and 2 bases at J, with 7 bases in the middle. The CDR3 loop spans 14 amino acids. Germline CDR1 and CDR2: PRHDT and FYEKMQ (reference sequence). CDR3 in amino acids: CASSLAGTTDTQYF. The DNA for the CDR3 is TGTGCCAGCAGCTTAGCGGGAACCACAGATACGCAGTATTTT.

This clonotype was observed a few times. The V gene is TRBV9, the J gene TRBJ2-1; D not certain. Germline V gene sequence: CDR1 SGDLS, CDR2 YYNGEE. The ends were cut back, 3 bases at V and 7 bases at J, with 20 bases in the middle. This CDR3 region has 16 residues. The CDR3 coding sequence is TGTGCCAGCAGCGCGCGCCCCAGAGGTGTATGGAATGAGCAGTTCTTC. Its protein product is CASSARPRGVWNEQFF. Full variable domain (remainder filled in from reference TRBV9 and TRBJ2-1): DSGVTQTPKHLITATGQRVTLRCSPRSGDLSVYWYQQSLDQGLQFLIQYYNGEERAKGNILERFSAQQFPDLHSELNLSSLELGDSALYFCASSARPRGVWNEQFFGPGTRLTVL.

This clonotype was found many times. The CDR3 here is CASSFNDRVEQYF. The CDR3 bases are TGTGCCAGCAGTTTTAACGACAGGGTCGAGCAGTACTTC. The chain joins TRBV7-9 to TRBJ2-7, with 7 positions matching TRBD1. The V and J ends lost 6 bases and 6 bases, in that order; junction bases with no gene match: 8. Germline V gene sequence: CDR1 SEHNR, CDR2 FQNEAQ (reference sequence). The CDR3 runs 13 residues. Combining the CDR3 with reference TRBV7-9 and TRBJ2-7 gives the whole variable domain DTGVSQNPRHKITKRGQNVTFRCDPISEHNRLYWYRQTLGQGPEFLTYFQNEAQLEKSRLLSDRFSAERPKGSFSTLEIQRTEQGDSAMYLCASSFNDRVEQYFGPGTRLTVT.

This clonotype was recorded many times. This chain connects TRBV6-6 to TRBJ2-1; no reliable D call. Germline V gives CDR1 MNHNY, CDR2 SVGAGI (reference sequence). V was pared by 8 bases and J by 5 bases, with 4 bases between. The CDR3 contains 10 residues. The chain's CDR3 is CASGHNEQFF. Written as DNA, the CDR3 is TGTGCCAGCGGGCACAATGAGCAGTTCTTC.

This clonotype came up many times. V gene TRBV7-2 combines with J gene TRBJ1-2; no firm D call. Germline CDR1 is SGHTA and CDR2 is FQGNSA. Between the trimmed V and J ends, which lost 0 bases and 4 bases, there was a span of 12 bases. The CDR3 loop spans 15 amino acids. CDR3 nucleotide sequence: TGTGCCAGCAGCTTAGCCCGGGATCCCGGCTATGGCTACACCTTC. Its translation is CASSLARDPGYGYTF.

This clonotype was counted at least ten times. This rearrangement joins TRBV3-1 to TRBJ1-4; D gene unclear. The CDR3 totals 11 residues. Trimming cost V 1 base and J 10 bases, with 4 bases left between them. Germline V gene data show CDR1 as LGHDT and CDR2 as YNNKEL (reference sequence). The CDR3 DNA reads TGTGCCAGCAGCCAAGGGGCAAAACTGTTTTTT. This codes for CASSQGAKLFF.

This clonotype was seen at least ten times. V usage is TRBV5-1 and J usage is TRBJ1-5; no reliable D call. This CDR3 comprises 14 residues. V lost 4 bases, J lost 6 bases, and 14 bases lay in between. Germline assignment: CDR1 SGHRS and CDR2 YFSETQ. CDR3 sequence (DNA): TGCGCCAGCAGCCCGGAAGGAGGAGGTCAGCCCCAGCATTTT. Translation gives CASSPEGGGQPQHF.

This clonotype was found a few times. V and J are TRBV10-3 and TRBJ1-3; no firm D call. Trimming removed 6 bases from V and 0 bases from J, with 12 bases in between. Germline CDR1 reads ENHRY; CDR2 reads SYGVKD. The CDR3 has 15 residues. The CDR3 reads CAIRDPGISGNTIYF. The CDR3 DNA follows: TGTGCCATCAGAGACCCCGGGATCTCTGGAAACACCATATATTTT.

In its sample, this clonotype was seen many times. The gene calls are TRBV4-3 and TRBJ2-1; 11 nucleotides agree with TRBD2. After removal of 5 bases from V and 5 bases from J, the junction contained 8 bases not matched to a gene. Germline-derived CDR1 and CDR2 are LGHNA and YSLEER. This CDR3 spans 16 amino acids. CDR3 in DNA: TGCGCCAGCAGCGCCGAGTTACTAGCGGGGGACAATGAGCAGTTCTTC. As protein: CASSAELLAGDNEQFF.

This clonotype was seen ten or more times. CDR3 DNA sequence: TGTGCCAGCAGTGAATTCGCCTCTTGGGGGGGGGCCTACAATGAGCAGTTCTTC. It is translated as CASSEFASWGGAYNEQFF. The rearrangement links TRBV25-1 to TRBJ2-1; 7 bases agree with TRBD2. Germline V gene sequence: CDR1 MGHDK, CDR2 SYGVNS. This CDR3 is built from 18 residues. The V segment lost 1 base and the J segment 2 bases; nucleotides outside the gene matches: 11. Combining the CDR3 with reference TRBV25-1 and TRBJ2-1 gives the whole variable domain EADIYQTPRYLVIGTGKKITLECSQTMGHDKMYWYQQDPGMELHLIHYSYGVNSTEKGDLSSESTVSRIRTEHFPLTLESARPSHTSQYLCASSEFASWGGAYNEQFFGPGTRLTVL.

This clonotype has just a few counts. The chain carries TRBV6-5 and TRBJ1-2; possibly TRBD1 for D (5 bases). CDR1 is MNHEY and CDR2 is SVGAGI in the germline V gene. This CDR3 contains 14 residues. Trimming removed 3 bases at V and 5 bases at J, with 13 bases between. The CDR3 nucleotides are TGTGCCAGCAGTTATCTGACAGCCCCTTATGGCTACACCTTC. It yields the protein CASSYLTAPYGYTF.

This clonotype showed up many times. The chain carries TRBV12-3 or TRBV12-4 and TRBJ1-2, with D maybe TRBD1 (6 bases). This CDR3 is built from 13 residues. V was trimmed by 6 bases and J by 1 base, leaving 9 bases between them. CDR3 sequence: CASRGAFNYGYTF. CDR3 sequence (DNA): TGTGCCAGCAGGGGGGCGTTTAACTATGGCTACACCTTC.

This clonotype was found many times. The chain recombines TRBV27 with TRBJ2-7; TRBD2 matches at 11 bases. V lost 5 bases to trimming and J lost 2 bases; unmatched junction nucleotides: 8. Looked up from germline, CDR1 is MNHEY and CDR2 is SMNVEV (reference sequence). CDR3 size: 16 residues. The CDR3 reads CASSTRLAGRAYEQYF. Written as DNA, the CDR3 is TGTGCCAGCAGTACTCGACTAGCGGGACGTGCCTACGAGCAGTACTTC.

At least ten counts were recorded for this clonotype. The V gene is TRBV30, the J gene TRBJ2-7, with TRBD2 matching over 8 bases. V was clipped by 0 bases and J by 4 bases; unmatched bases: 8. Per germline, CDR1 GTSNPN and CDR2 SVGIG (reference sequence). The CDR3 spans 15 residues. The CDR3 region is CAWSVRAGGGYEQYF. The CDR3 DNA reads as TGTGCCTGGAGTGTAAGGGCGGGAGGAGGATACGAGCAGTACTTC.

Only a few counts were recorded for this clonotype. The chain uses TRBV4-2 and TRBJ2-7, with D possibly TRBD2 on 6 matching bases. The germline CDR1 and CDR2 sequences are LGHNA and YNFKEQ. The CDR3 runs to 14 residues. Trimming took 1 base from V and 4 from J, leaving 11 bases between them. CDR3 sequence: CASSQGRRDYEQYF. The CDR3 nucleotides are TGTGCCAGCAGCCAAGGGAGGAGGGATTACGAGCAGTACTTC.

The chain combines TRBV5-1 with TRBJ2-7, with a tentative D call TRBD1 (6 bases). CDR1 SGHRS and CDR2 YFSETQ come from the germline V gene. V was shortened by 0 bases and J by 5 bases, with 9 bases between the two germline ends. This CDR3 has 13 residues. The CDR3, as DNA: TGCGCCAGCAGCTTGGACAGGGTCGACGAGCAGTACTTC. It specifies CASSLDRVDEQYF.

This clonotype showed up many times. The rearrangement joins TRBV6-5 to TRBJ1-3; D is ambiguous. The germline V gene encodes CDR1 MNHEY and CDR2 SVGAGI. CDR3 size: 11 residues. The germline V and J ends were trimmed by 0 bases and 8 bases, with 2 bases remaining between them. CDR3 region: CASSYSDTIYF. The CDR3 DNA is TGTGCCAGCAGTTACTCCGACACCATATATTTT.

This clonotype was recorded a few times. This chain uses TRBV10-3 with TRBJ1-1; D not certain. The V end was cut by 4 bases, the J end by 0 bases, with 12 bases between. The CDR3 loop spans 15 amino acids. CDR1 and CDR2 (germline): ENHRY, SYGVKD. CDR3 amino acids: CAISVQEGVNTEAFF. The CDR3 DNA follows: TGTGCCATCAGTGTTCAAGAGGGTGTGAACACTGAAGCTTTCTTT.